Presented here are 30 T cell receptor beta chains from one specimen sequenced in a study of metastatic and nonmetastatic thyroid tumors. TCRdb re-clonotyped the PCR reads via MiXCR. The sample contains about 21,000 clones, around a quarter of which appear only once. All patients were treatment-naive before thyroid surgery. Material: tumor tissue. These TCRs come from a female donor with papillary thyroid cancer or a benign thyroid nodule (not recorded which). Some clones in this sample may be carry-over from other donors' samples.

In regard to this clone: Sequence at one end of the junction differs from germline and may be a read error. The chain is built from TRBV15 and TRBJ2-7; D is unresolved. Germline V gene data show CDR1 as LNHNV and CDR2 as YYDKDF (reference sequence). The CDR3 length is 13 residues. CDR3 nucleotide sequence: TGTGCCACCATCAGAGATCTGTGCTACGAGCAGTACTTC. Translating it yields CATIRDLCYEQYF. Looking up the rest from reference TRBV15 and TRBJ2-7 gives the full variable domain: DAMVIQNPRYQVTQFGKPVTLSCSQTLNHNVMYWYQQKSSQAPKLLFHYYDKDFNNEADTPDNFQSRRPNTSFCFLDIRSPGLGDTAMYLCATIRDLCYEQYFGPGTRLTVT.

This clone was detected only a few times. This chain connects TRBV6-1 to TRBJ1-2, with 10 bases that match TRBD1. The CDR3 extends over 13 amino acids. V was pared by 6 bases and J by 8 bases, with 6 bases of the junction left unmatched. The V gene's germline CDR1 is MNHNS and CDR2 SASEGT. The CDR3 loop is CASSPGQGDGYTF. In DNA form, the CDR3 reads TGTGCCAGCAGCCCCGGACAGGGGGACGGCTACACCTTC.

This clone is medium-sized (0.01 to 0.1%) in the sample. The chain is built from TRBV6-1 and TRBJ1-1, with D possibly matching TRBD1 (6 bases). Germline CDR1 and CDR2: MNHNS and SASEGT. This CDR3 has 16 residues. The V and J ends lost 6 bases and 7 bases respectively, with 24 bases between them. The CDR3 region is CASRATGLSGENEAFF. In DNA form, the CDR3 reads TGTGCCAGCAGAGCAACAGGATTGTCAGGGGAGAATGAAGCTTTCTTT.

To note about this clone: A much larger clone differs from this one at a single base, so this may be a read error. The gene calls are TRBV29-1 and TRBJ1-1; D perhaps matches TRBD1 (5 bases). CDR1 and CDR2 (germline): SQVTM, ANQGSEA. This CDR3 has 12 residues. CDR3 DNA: TGCATCGTTCCAACAGGGAACACTGAAGCTTTCTTT. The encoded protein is CIVPTGNTEAFF.

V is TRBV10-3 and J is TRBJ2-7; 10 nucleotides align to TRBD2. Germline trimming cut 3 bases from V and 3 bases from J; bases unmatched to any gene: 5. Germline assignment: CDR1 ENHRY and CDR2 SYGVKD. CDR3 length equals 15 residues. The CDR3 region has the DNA TGTGCCATCAGTGATACGGCTAGCGGGAGCTACGAGCAGTACTTC. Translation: CAISDTASGSYEQYF.

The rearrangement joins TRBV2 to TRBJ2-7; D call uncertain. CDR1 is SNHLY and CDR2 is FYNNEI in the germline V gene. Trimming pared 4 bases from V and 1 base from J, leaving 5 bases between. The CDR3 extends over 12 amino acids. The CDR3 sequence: CASSVQSYEQYV. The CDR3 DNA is TGTGCCAGCAGTGTCCAGTCCTACGAGCAGTACGTC.

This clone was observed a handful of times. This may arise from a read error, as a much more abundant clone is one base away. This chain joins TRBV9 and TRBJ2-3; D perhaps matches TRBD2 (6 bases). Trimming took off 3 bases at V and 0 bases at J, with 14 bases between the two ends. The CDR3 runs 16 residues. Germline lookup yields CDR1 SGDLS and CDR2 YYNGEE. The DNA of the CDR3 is TGTGCCAGCAGCGGCTCCACCGGGACTAGCACAGATACGCAGTATTTT. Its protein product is CASSGSTGTSTDTQYF.

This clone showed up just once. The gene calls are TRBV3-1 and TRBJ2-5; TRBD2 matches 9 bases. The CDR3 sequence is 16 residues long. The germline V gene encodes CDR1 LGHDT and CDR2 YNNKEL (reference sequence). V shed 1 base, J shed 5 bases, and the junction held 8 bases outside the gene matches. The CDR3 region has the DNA TGTGCCAGCAGCCAAGCCCTAGCGGGAAGGAGGGAGACCCAGTACTTC. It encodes CASSQALAGRRETQYF.

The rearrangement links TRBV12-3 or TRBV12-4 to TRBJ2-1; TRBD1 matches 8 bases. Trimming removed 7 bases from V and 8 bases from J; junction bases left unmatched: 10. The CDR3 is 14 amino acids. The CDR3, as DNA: TGTGCCAGCACCGGACAGGGCGGGTACGATGAGCAGTTCTTC. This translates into CASTGQGGYDEQFF.

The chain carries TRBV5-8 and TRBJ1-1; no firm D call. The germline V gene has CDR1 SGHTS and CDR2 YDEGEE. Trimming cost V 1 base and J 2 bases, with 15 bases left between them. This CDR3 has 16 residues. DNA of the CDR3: TGTGCCAGCAGCTTGTTGACGGGGAACCGTAACACTGAAGCTTTCTTT. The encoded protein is CASSLLTGNRNTEAFF.

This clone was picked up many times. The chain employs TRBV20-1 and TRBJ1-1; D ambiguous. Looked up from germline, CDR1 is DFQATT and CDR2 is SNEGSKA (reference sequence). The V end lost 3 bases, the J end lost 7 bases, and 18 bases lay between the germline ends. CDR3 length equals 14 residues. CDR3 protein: CSASTNGEAVEAFF. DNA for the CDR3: TGCAGTGCTAGCACCAATGGGGAGGCCGTTGAAGCTTTCTTT.

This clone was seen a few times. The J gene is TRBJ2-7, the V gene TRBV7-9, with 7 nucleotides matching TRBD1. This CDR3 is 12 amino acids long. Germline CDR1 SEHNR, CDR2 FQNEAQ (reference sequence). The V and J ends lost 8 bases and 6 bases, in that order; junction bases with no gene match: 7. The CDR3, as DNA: TGTGCCAGCGCGACAGGGCGGAGCGAGCAGTACTTC. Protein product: CASATGRSEQYF.

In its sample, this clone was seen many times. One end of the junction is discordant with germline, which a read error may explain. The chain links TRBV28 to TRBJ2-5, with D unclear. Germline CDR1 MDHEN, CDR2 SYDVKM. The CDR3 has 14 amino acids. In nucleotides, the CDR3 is TGTGCCTGCAGTTTCCGGAGATCATCGGAGACCCAGTACTTC. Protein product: CACSFRRSSETQYF.

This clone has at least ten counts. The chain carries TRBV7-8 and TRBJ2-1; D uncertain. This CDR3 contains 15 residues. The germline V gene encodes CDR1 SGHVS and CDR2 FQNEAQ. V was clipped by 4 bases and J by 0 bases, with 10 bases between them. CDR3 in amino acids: CASSSNAYSYNEQFF. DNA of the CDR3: TGTGCCAGCAGCTCGAACGCATACTCCTACAATGAGCAGTTCTTC.

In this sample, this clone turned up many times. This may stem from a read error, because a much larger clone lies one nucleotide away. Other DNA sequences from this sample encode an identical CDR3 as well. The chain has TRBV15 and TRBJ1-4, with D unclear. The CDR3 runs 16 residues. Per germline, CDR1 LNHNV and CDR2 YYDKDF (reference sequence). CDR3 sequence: CATSRDSGSTNEKLFF. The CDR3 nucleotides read TGTGCCACCAGCAGAGATTCGGGTTCGACTAATGAAAAGCTGTTTTTT.

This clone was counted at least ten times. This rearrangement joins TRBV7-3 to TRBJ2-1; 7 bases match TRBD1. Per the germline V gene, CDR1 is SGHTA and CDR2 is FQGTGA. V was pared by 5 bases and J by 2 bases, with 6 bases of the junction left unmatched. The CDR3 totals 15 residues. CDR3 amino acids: CASSAKGQPYNEQFF. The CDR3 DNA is TGTGCCAGCAGCGCGAAGGGACAGCCCTACAATGAGCAGTTCTTC.

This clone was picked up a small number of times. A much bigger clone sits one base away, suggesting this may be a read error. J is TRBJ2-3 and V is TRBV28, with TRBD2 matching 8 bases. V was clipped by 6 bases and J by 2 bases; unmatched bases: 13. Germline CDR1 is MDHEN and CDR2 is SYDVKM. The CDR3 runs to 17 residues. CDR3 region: CASSPRVGTRPTDTQYF. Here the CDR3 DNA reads TGTGCCAGCAGCCCTAGGGTCGGGACTAGGCCCACAGATACGCAGTATTTT.

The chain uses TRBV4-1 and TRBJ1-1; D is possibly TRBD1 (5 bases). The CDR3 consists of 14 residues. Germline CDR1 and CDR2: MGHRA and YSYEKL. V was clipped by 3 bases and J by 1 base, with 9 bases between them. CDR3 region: CASSQWGGNTEAFF. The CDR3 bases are TGCGCCAGCAGCCAGTGGGGGGGGAACACTGAAGCTTTCTTT.

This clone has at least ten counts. CDR3: CASSRTPGQGNYGYTF. CDR3 bases: TGTGCCAGCAGCCGCACCCCGGGACAGGGTAACTATGGCTACACCTTC. The genes are TRBV4-2 and TRBJ1-2; 9 nucleotides agree with TRBD1. J was trimmed by 1 base and V by 4 bases; bases with no gene match: 7. Germline assignment: CDR1 LGHNA and CDR2 YNFKEQ. This CDR3 region has 16 residues.

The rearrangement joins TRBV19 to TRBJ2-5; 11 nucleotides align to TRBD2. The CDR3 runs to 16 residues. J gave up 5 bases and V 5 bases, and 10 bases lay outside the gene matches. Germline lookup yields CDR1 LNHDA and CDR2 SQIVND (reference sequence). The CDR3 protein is CASSWTTSGIVETQYF. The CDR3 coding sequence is TGTGCCAGTAGTTGGACGACTAGCGGGATCGTTGAGACCCAGTACTTC. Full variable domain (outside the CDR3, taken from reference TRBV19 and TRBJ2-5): DGGITQSPKYLFRKEGQNVTLSCEQNLNHDAMYWYRQDPGQGLRLIYYSQIVNDFQKGDIAEGYSVSREKKESFPLTVTSAQKNPTAFYLCASSWTTSGIVETQYFGPGTRLLVL.

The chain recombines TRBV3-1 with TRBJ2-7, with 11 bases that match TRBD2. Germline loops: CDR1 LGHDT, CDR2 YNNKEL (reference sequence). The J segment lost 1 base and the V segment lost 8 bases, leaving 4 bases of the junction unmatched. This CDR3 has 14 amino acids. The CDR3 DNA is TGTGCCAGCGCAGGACTAGCGGGTTCCTACGAGCAGTACTTC. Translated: CASAGLAGSYEQYF.

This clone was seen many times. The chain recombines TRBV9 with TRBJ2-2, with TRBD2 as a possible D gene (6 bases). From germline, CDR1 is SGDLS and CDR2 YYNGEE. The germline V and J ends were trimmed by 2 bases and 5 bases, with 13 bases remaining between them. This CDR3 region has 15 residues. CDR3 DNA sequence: TGTGCCAGCAGCGTTACCGGGAGTCGGACCGGGGAGCTGTTTTTT. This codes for CASSVTGSRTGELFF.

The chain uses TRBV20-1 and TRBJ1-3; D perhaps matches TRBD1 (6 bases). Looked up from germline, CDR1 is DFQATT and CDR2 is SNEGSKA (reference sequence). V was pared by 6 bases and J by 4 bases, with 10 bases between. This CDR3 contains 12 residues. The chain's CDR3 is CSAPDRGNTIYF. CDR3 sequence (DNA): TGCAGTGCCCCAGACAGGGGAAACACCATATATTTT.

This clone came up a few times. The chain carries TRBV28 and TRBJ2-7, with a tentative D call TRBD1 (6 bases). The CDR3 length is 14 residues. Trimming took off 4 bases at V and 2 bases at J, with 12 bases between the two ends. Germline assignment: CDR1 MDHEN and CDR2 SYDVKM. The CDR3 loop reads CASSSTGTAYEQYF. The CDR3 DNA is TGTGCCAGCAGTTCCACAGGGACCGCCTACGAGCAGTACTTC.

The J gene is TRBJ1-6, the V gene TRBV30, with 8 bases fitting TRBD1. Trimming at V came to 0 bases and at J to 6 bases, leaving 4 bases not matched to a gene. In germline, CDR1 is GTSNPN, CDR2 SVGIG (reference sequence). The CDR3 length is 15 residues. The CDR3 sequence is CAWSVVTGVNSPLHF. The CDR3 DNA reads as TGTGCCTGGAGTGTTGTGACAGGGGTTAATTCACCCCTCCACTTT.

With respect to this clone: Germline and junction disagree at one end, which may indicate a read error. The CDR3 is CASSLEGGVVNTEAFF. As DNA, the CDR3 is TGCGCCAGCAGCTTGGAAGGGGGCGTAGTGAACACTGAGGCTTTCTTT. The chain links TRBV5-1 to TRBJ1-1, with 7 bases matching TRBD1. CDR1 is SGHRS, CDR2 YFSETQ, per germline. CDR3 length: 16 residues.

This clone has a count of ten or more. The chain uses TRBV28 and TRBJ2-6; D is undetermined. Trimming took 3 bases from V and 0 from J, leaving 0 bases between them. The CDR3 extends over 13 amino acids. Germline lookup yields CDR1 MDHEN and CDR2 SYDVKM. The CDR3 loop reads CASSFSGANVLTF. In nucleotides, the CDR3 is TGTGCCAGCAGTTTCTCTGGGGCCAACGTCCTGACTTTC. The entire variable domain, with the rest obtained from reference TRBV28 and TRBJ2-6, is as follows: DVKVTQSSRYLVKRTGEKVFLECVQDMDHENMFWYRQDPGLGLRLIYFSYDVKMKEKGDIPEGYSVSREKKERFSLILESASTNQTSMYLCASSFSGANVLTFGAGSRLTVL.

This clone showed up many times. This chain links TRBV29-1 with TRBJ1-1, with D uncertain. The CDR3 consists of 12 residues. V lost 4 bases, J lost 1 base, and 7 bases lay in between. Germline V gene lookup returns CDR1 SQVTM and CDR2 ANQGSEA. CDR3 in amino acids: CSVAHSNTEAFF. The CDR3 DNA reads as TGCAGCGTTGCCCACTCGAACACTGAAGCTTTCTTT.

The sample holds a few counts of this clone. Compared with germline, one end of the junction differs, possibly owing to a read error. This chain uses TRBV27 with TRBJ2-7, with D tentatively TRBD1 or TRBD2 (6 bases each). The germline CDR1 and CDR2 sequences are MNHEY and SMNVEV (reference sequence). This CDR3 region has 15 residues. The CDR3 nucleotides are TGTGCCAGCAGCAAGACAGGTGCGGGGTACAACAAGCATTACTTC. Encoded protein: CASSKTGAGYNKHYF.

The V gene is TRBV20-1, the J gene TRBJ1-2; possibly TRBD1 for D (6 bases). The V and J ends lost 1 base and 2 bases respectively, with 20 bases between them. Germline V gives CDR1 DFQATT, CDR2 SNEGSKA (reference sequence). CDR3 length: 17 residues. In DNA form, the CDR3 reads TGCAGTGCTAGAGTATCCCGGACAGAGTTGTGGAACTATGGCTACACCTTC. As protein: CSARVSRTELWNYGYTF.